These 16 T cell receptor beta chains were sequenced from one sample in a study of T cell clones after liver transplantation. The table came from immunoSEQ multiplex PCR; TCRdb's copy has only in-frame clones and leaves some out. The sample has just under 60,000 clones; about 73% are singletons. Here the sequenced sample was CD4+ T cells from blood, taken at the approximately 15-month timepoint. The receptors derive from a human patient who received a liver transplant. Some T cells may be graft donor cells.

This chain links TRBV30 with TRBJ1-3, with TRBD1 matching 8 bases. From germline, CDR1 is GTSNPN and CDR2 SVGIG (reference sequence). This CDR3 is 14 amino acids long. Trimming cost V 5 bases and J 0 bases; bases outside gene matches: 3. The CDR3, as DNA: TGTGCCTGGGGACAGGGACACTCTGGAAACACCATATATTTT. Residues: CAWGQGHSGNTIYF. The full variable domain, with the rest looked up from reference TRBV30 and TRBJ1-3, is SQTIHQWPATLVQPVGSPLSLECTVEGTSNPNLYWYRQAAGRGLQLLFYSVGIGQISSEVPQNLSASRPQDRQFILSSKKLLLSDSGFYLCAWGQGHSGNTIYFGEGSWLTVV.

The chain is built from TRBV18 and TRBJ2-3; 8 nucleotides agree with TRBD1. The V and J ends lost 8 bases and 1 base, in that order; junction bases with no gene match: 5. Germline V lookup: CDR1 KGHSH, CDR2 LQKENI. The CDR3 has 14 amino acids. The CDR3 is CASLTDRGTDTQYF. The CDR3 DNA follows: TGTGCCAGCCTTACGGACAGGGGCACAGATACGCAGTATTTT.

In this sample, this clone turned up many times. The V gene is TRBV7-6, the J gene TRBJ2-7, with 7 nucleotides matching TRBD1. Germline trimming cut 2 bases from V and 7 bases from J; bases unmatched to any gene: 11. The CDR3 loop spans 15 amino acids. Germline V CDR1 and CDR2: SGHVS, FNYEAQ. CDR3 loop: CASSLWDTGAGEQYF. As DNA, the CDR3 is TGTGCCAGCAGCTTATGGGATACAGGGGCTGGGGAGCAGTACTTC.

The chain is built from TRBV5-1 and TRBJ1-2; 7 bases are a match to TRBD1. Trimming cost V 4 bases and J 6 bases; bases outside gene matches: 6. This CDR3 has 13 amino acids. Germline V gene data show CDR1 as SGHRS and CDR2 as YFSETQ. This CDR3 is CASSIDRDNGYTF. For the CDR3, the DNA is TGCGCCAGCAGCATCGACAGGGACAATGGCTACACCTTC.

This clone was found once. The rearrangement joins TRBV5-1 to TRBJ2-5; D may be TRBD1 (7 bases). The CDR3 runs 14 residues. In germline, CDR1 is SGHRS, CDR2 YFSETQ. With 7 bases removed from V and 0 bases from J, the gap between germline ends came to 13 bases. The CDR3: CASAGQSNQETQYF. The CDR3 DNA reads TGCGCCAGCGCGGGACAGTCAAACCAAGAGACCCAGTACTTC.

The chain employs TRBV18 and TRBJ1-3; 7 bases align to TRBD1. Trimming at V came to 5 bases and at J to 2 bases, leaving 3 bases not matched to a gene. Germline CDR1 is KGHSH and CDR2 is LQKENI. This CDR3 has 14 amino acids. Here the CDR3 reads CASSTGTAGNTIYF. As DNA, the CDR3 is TGTGCCAGCTCAACCGGGACAGCTGGAAACACCATATATTTT.

This clone has more than one count but fewer than ten. Other DNA sequences in the sample encode the same CDR3. The rearrangement links TRBV6-6 to TRBJ1-5, with 8 bases aligning to TRBD1. Germline trimming cut 5 bases from V and 6 bases from J; bases unmatched to any gene: 3. There are 13 residues in the CDR3. The germline V gene encodes CDR1 MNHNY and CDR2 SVGAGI (reference sequence). Here the CDR3 DNA reads TGTGCCAGCAGTGGACAGGGCGGTCAGCCCCAGCATTTT. Protein: CASSGQGGQPQHF.

About this clone itself: In the same sample, other DNA sequences code for this CDR3. The rearrangement uses TRBV5-1 and TRBJ1-4; 8 bases are shared with TRBD1. V lost 4 bases to trimming and J lost 5 bases; unmatched junction nucleotides: 4. Germline V lookup: CDR1 SGHRS, CDR2 YFSETQ. The CDR3 runs to 14 residues. CDR3 region: CASSLGQANEKLFF. The DNA for the CDR3 is TGCGCCAGCAGCCTGGGACAGGCGAATGAAAAACTGTTTTTT.

The V and J genes are TRBV6-1 and TRBJ1-2; TRBD1 might be the D (6 bases). Germline V gene data show CDR1 as MNHNS and CDR2 as SASEGT. The CDR3 covers 18 residues. Trimming took off 1 base at V and 5 bases at J, with 23 bases between the two ends. CDR3 protein: CASSEGPTGAGAEYGYTF. CDR3 DNA sequence: TGTGCCAGCAGTGAAGGGCCAACGGGAGCGGGGGCCGAATATGGCTACACCTTC.

The chain carries TRBV5-6 and TRBJ1-5, with 8 bases fitting TRBD1. With V trimmed by 0 bases and J by 11 bases, 1 base remained unmatched. The germline CDR1 and CDR2 sequences are SGHDT and YYEEEE. CDR3 length: 12 residues. The chain's CDR3 is CASSLADRAQHF. Written as DNA, the CDR3 is TGTGCCAGCAGCTTGGCGGACAGGGCCCAGCATTTT.

The chain employs TRBV5-8 and TRBJ2-5, with D perhaps matching TRBD1 (6 bases). In germline, CDR1 is SGHTS, CDR2 YDEGEE. V was trimmed by 7 bases and J by 4 bases, leaving 14 bases between them. The length of the CDR3 is 13 residues. The CDR3, as DNA: TGTGCCAGCCAAAACAGGGTTCCAGAGACCCAGTACTTC. Its translation is CASQNRVPETQYF.

The chain carries TRBV7-2 and TRBJ2-1; D is undetermined. Trimming shortened V by 1 base and J by 4 bases, and 8 bases separated the two germline ends. The CDR3 extends over 14 amino acids. Per the germline V gene, CDR1 is SGHTA and CDR2 is FQGNSA. CDR3 nucleotides: TGTGCCAGCAGCTTAGAATACAAATACAATGAGCAGTTCTTC. Translated: CASSLEYKYNEQFF.

The chain combines TRBV5-6 with TRBJ2-7; TRBD2 matches 11 bases. The trim removed 4 bases at V and 1 base at J, leaving 10 bases unmatched. CDR1 and CDR2 (germline): SGHDT, YYEEEE. This CDR3 region has 17 residues. The CDR3 DNA reads as TGTGCCAGCAGCATCCTAGCGGGGGGACCGACTTCCTACGAGCAGTACTTC. Protein product: CASSILAGGPTSYEQYF.

The chain recombines TRBV5-1 with TRBJ2-7; D possibly matches TRBD1 or TRBD2 (5 bases each). V dropped 4 bases and J dropped 0 bases, with 20 bases sitting between them. CDR1 and CDR2 (germline): SGHRS, YFSETQ. The CDR3 covers 17 residues. CDR3 sequence reads: CASSPGFQGGSSYEQYF. In DNA, the CDR3 is TGCGCCAGCAGCCCGGGCTTTCAGGGTGGGAGCTCCTACGAGCAGTACTTC.

This clone was seen once. The V gene is TRBV29-1, the J gene TRBJ2-1; D remains unclear. Between the trimmed V and J ends, which lost 7 bases and 7 bases, there was a span of 14 bases. CDR1 and CDR2 from the germline V gene are SQVTM and ANQGSEA. The CDR3 is made up of 12 amino acids. CDR3 nucleotides: TGCAGCGCCGGGTCCATTGGGAATGAGCAGTTCTTC. Translated: CSAGSIGNEQFF.

The chain recombines TRBV27 with TRBJ1-2; a possible D gene is TRBD1 (6 bases). CDR1 is MNHEY and CDR2 is SMNVEV in the germline V gene (reference sequence). The CDR3 runs to 15 residues. Trimming cost V 6 bases and J 1 base, with 15 bases left between them. The CDR3 sequence: CASSLNRAYNYGYTF. The CDR3 DNA reads as TGTGCCAGCAGCCTTAACAGGGCTTATAACTATGGCTACACCTTC.